Listed below are T cell receptor beta chains from one sample, sequenced in a study of vaccination and CD4 T cells after COVID-19. TCRdb reanalysed the PCR reads using MiXCR and keeps one entry per CDR3 protein. The sample has about 20,000 distinct CDR3 sequences; around 38% are singletons. No antigen has been assigned to these receptors. The material sequenced was CD4+ T cells from blood, cultured in vitro, taken before SARS-CoV-2 vaccination. These TCRs come from a human donor who received a COVID-19 vaccine. Each CDR3 is given with its conserved first and last residue. The order of the fields is V gene, J gene, CDR3 protein.

V gene: TRBV6-1; J gene: TRBJ1-2; CDR3 protein: CASSEFWSNYGYTF
V gene: TRBV10-1; J gene: TRBJ2-3; CDR3 protein: CASSEWRGADTQYF
V gene: TRBV7-8; J gene: TRBJ2-6; CDR3 protein: CASSLVTGSGANVLTF
V gene: TRBV11-3; J gene: TRBJ1-1; CDR3 protein: CASSPETPLGNTEAFF
V gene: TRBV4-2; J gene: TRBJ1-3; CDR3 protein: CASSQGDAGFSGNTIYF
V gene: TRBV21-1; J gene: TRBJ1-1; CDR3 protein: CASNNGRARGTEAFF
V gene: TRBV20-1; J gene: TRBJ1-1; CDR3 protein: CSARAWNTEAFF
V gene: TRBV10-2; J gene: TRBJ1-6; CDR3 protein: CASRAPGRRDSPLHF
V gene: TRBV19; J gene: TRBJ1-3; CDR3 protein: CASSSARGNSGNTIYF
V gene: TRBV20-1; J gene: TRBJ1-5; CDR3 protein: CSASETGDQPQHF
V gene: TRBV6-1; J gene: TRBJ2-3; CDR3 protein: CASSGGTRTQYF
V gene: TRBV30; J gene: TRBJ1-4; CDR3 protein: CAWSKGGHEKLFF
V gene: TRBV2; J gene: TRBJ1-2; CDR3 protein: CASSSLRTDLYGYTF
V gene: TRBV12-3/TRBV12-4; J gene: TRBJ2-1; CDR3 protein: CASSLWLAGANEQFF
V gene: TRBV25-1; J gene: TRBJ1-3; CDR3 protein: CASSPRGSSGNTIYF
V gene: TRBV6-5; J gene: TRBJ1-1; CDR3 protein: CASSYPGQATEAFF
V gene: TRBV5-1; J gene: TRBJ2-7; CDR3 protein: CASSPVEGRVEQYF
V gene: TRBV7-9; J gene: TRBJ1-3; CDR3 protein: CASSYRGFSGNTIYF
V gene: TRBV2; J gene: TRBJ2-1; CDR3 protein: CASREGYEQFF
V gene: TRBV12-3/TRBV12-4; J gene: TRBJ1-4; CDR3 protein: CASSTKQGGVEKLFF
V gene: TRBV5-1; J gene: TRBJ2-3; CDR3 protein: CASSSGGGGNTDTQYF
V gene: TRBV30; J gene: TRBJ1-2; CDR3 protein: CAWRVLGGTTNYGYTF
V gene: TRBV12-3/TRBV12-4; J gene: TRBJ1-1; CDR3 protein: CASSYAGTGNTEAFF
V gene: TRBV7-2; J gene: TRBJ2-2; CDR3 protein: CASSAGQGYTGELFF
V gene: TRBV27; J gene: TRBJ1-5; CDR3 protein: CASSLSMGAHQPQHF
V gene: TRBV7-6; J gene: TRBJ2-5; CDR3 protein: CASSLRAGAIQETQYF
V gene: TRBV6-5; J gene: TRBJ1-5; CDR3 protein: CASSYLRGYRNQPQHF
V gene: TRBV24-1; J gene: TRBJ1-2; CDR3 protein: CAISRGAAYGYTF
V gene: TRBV20-1; J gene: TRBJ2-3; CDR3 protein: CSASGLGDPDTQYF
V gene: TRBV5-4; J gene: TRBJ1-1; CDR3 protein: CASSFNLRTGAGTEAFF
V gene: TRBV20-1; J gene: TRBJ2-7; CDR3 protein: CSARTGLAGGMSSYEQYF
V gene: TRBV10-1; J gene: TRBJ2-5; CDR3 protein: CASSAGLAETQYF
V gene: TRBV30; J gene: TRBJ2-1; CDR3 protein: CAWKAGSREQFF
V gene: TRBV19; J gene: TRBJ1-5; CDR3 protein: CASSVRDTNQPQHF
V gene: TRBV4-1; J gene: TRBJ1-2; CDR3 protein: CASSQNTTNQGSFYGYTF
V gene: TRBV20-1; J gene: TRBJ2-1; CDR3 protein: CSARQYNEQFF
V gene: TRBV20-1; J gene: TRBJ1-5; CDR3 protein: CSARPRGGGTRYSNQPQHF
V gene: TRBV6-1; J gene: TRBJ1-2; CDR3 protein: CASSQDSFYGYTF
V gene: TRBV20-1; J gene: TRBJ1-4; CDR3 protein: CSAKGQGGRGKLFF
V gene: TRBV19; J gene: TRBJ2-1; CDR3 protein: CASGRTSGVGEQFF
V gene: TRBV10-3; J gene: TRBJ2-6; CDR3 protein: CATRDDGANVLTF
V gene: TRBV30; J gene: TRBJ2-2; CDR3 protein: CAWSVETGGTGELFF
V gene: TRBV5-1; J gene: TRBJ2-7; CDR3 protein: CASSLGQSGQYF
V gene: TRBV7-9; J gene: TRBJ2-7; CDR3 protein: CASSVLAGGREQYF
V gene: TRBV5-1; J gene: TRBJ2-3; CDR3 protein: CASSITSGGSTDTQYF
V gene: TRBV3-1; J gene: TRBJ2-1; CDR3 protein: CASSPGLAGAYYNEQFF
V gene: TRBV5-1; J gene: TRBJ2-7; CDR3 protein: CASSFGPDASDEQYF
V gene: TRBV20-1; J gene: TRBJ1-1; CDR3 protein: CSARDRRTENTEAFF
V gene: TRBV7-2; J gene: TRBJ2-1; CDR3 protein: CASSPPARGGNEQFF
V gene: TRBV6-1; J gene: TRBJ1-6; CDR3 protein: CASTRGQGSYNSPLHF
V gene: TRBV2; J gene: TRBJ1-6; CDR3 protein: CASSGDRVQSSPLHF
V gene: TRBV7-8; J gene: TRBJ1-5; CDR3 protein: CASSLVGGQTNQPQHF
V gene: TRBV21-1; J gene: TRBJ2-5; CDR3 protein: CASPGGGGGCETQYF